This TCR beta chain was profiled in a study of blood T cells in healthy people across ages. Study outcomes and limitations: With age, beta diversity per million T cells declined roughly linearly, significantly by approximately 40.

This clonotype has at least ten counts. Its target is unknown. The use of a sample-barcoded 5' primer and a J-beta primer mix characterized a second PCR of 7 to 11 cycles. Every sample gave at least 3 million paired-end reads containing CDR3. Each CDR3 protein is one row after TCRdb ran MiXCR on the 5' RACE reads. The sample lists 1,500,000 or so distinct CDR3 sequences; roughly two fifths were seen once. Each of the donors had 9 to 10 milliliters of peripheral blood drawn into EDTA-treated Vacutainer tubes. Samples had at least 6.5 million PBMCs isolated from them. The CDR3 runs to 13 residues. V lost 4 bases to trimming and J lost 3 bases; unmatched junction nucleotides: 2. CDR1 is SQVTM, CDR2 ANQGSEA, per germline.

This clonotype originated in a woman between 18 and 29 years old in good health. The gene calls are TRBV29-1 and TRBJ2-1, with TRBD2 matching over 8 bases. The source material was blood. The DNA of the CDR3 is TGCAGCGTTGGACTAGCGAGCTACAATGAGCAGTTCTTC. This sequence encodes CSVGLASYNEQFF.